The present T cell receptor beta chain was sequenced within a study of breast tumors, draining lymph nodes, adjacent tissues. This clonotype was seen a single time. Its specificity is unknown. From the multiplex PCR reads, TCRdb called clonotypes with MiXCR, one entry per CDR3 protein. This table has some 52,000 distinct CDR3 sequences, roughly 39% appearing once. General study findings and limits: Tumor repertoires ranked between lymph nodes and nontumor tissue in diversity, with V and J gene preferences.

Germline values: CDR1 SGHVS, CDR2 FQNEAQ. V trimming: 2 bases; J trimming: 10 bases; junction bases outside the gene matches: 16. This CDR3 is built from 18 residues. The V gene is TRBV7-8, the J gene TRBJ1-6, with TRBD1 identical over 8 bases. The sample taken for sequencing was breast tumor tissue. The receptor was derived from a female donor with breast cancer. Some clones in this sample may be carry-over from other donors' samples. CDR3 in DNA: TGTGCCAGCAGCTTAAGAATTGGGCAGGGGGCGCGGGTCTCACCCCTCCACTTT. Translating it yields CASSLRIGQGARVSPLHF.